This T cell receptor (beta chain) was captured in a study of regulatory T cells in long-lasting Graves disease. CDR3 length: 15 amino acids. Trimming at V came to 5 bases and at J to 6 bases, leaving 6 bases not matched to a gene. This clonotype was detected many times. Its antigen is unidentified. Time point given: newly diagnosed GD, antithyroid drugs for less than 3 months. PBMCs provided the RNA from which the TCR library was made. The EDTA tubes were filled with roughly 10 milliliters of drawn peripheral blood. Construction of TCR beta libraries relied on iRepertoire HTBI primers and on Arm-PCR targeting CDR3 regions. In the authors' workflow: Looking across samples, the authors found under 70 TRBV and some 13 TRBJ segments. TCRdb used MiXCR to reprocess the multiplex PCR reads, holding one entry per CDR3 protein. The authors' filters were not applied to this entry. Of hundreds of thousands of distinct CDR3 sequences listed, 15% to 17% were seen once; the top ten hold 22%.

Findings and caveats of the study: Persistent disease favored TRBV28, TRBJ1-2 and TRBJ2-5. Small sample size may have lowered accuracy.

The TCR sequence derives from a female donor with Graves disease. Source: peripheral blood mononuclear cells (PBMCs), taken at new diagnosis, from a patient treated with antithyroid drugs. The chain recombines TRBV12-3 or TRBV12-4 with TRBJ2-7; 14 positions agree with TRBD2. The CDR3 DNA is TGTGCCAGCAGTCCCCCGACTAGCGGGAGGGCCGAGCAGTACTTC. Its translation: CASSPPTSGRAEQYF.